The source of this TCR beta chain is a study of T-cell memory formation after mild COVID-19. Findings of the study overall: Those CD4+ clones that contracted were mainly in CM and EM (CD8+ ones in EMRA). Clones contracting day 15 to 85 were balanced CD4/CD8; later expanders leaned CD4+. The appearance of some responding clones in pre-infection memory suggested that cross-reactive memory joined.

Comments on this clonotype: Its target is not known.

The germline CDR1 and CDR2 sequences are SGHTA and FQGNSA. This CDR3 has 14 amino acids. V was pared by 2 bases and J by 2 bases, with 9 bases between. TCRdb independently ran MiXCR on the 5' RACE reads; one entry per CDR3 protein. The sample has about 390,000 distinct CDR3 sequences; around 21% are singletons. The sequence came from an adult woman who had mild COVID-19 (a few samples of this study predate the infection). Cell type and time point are not known. The sequencing sample was made of PBMCs or a T cell subset sorted from them (not recorded which). The rearrangement uses TRBV7-2 and TRBJ1-2; D is ambiguous. DNA for the CDR3: TGTGCCAGCAGCTTATTGACGGAAAACTATGGCTACACCTTC. It codes for CASSLLTENYGYTF.